These 29 T cell receptor beta chains were sequenced from one sample in a study of cytomegalovirus exposure and HLA in healthy donors (dated by TCRdb to 2016 to 2017). Library construction relied on the immunoSEQ multiplex PCR assay. For the multiplex PCR, a mixture combining 60 forward primers for TCR Vbeta segments and 13 reverse primers for TCR Jbeta segments was used. Entries here come from immuneACCESS through TCRdb and include only in-frame sequences with V and J called. Some clones fail to appear in such tables; in the studies checked, an unresolved V gene covers under half of the shortfall, and the cause of the remainder is unknown. The sample yields about 120,000 clones; over 75% were counted once. The top ten clonotypes cover 1.5% of the sample. Sequences were obtained from PBMCs. Source of these receptors: a woman aged 18-29 years in good health and CMV-seronegative.

The chain employs TRBV5-6 and TRBJ1-2; D gene ambiguous. CDR3 size: 13 residues. Trimming removed 7 bases at V and 8 bases at J, with 18 bases between. Germline CDR1 and CDR2: SGHDT and YYEEEE. The CDR3 DNA sequence: TGTGCCAGCTCCTTTGTGGTGGAGGGCGGCTACACCTTC. Amino acids: CASSFVVEGGYTF.

This chain links TRBV14 with TRBJ1-2; D possibly corresponds to TRBD1 (5 bases). The CDR3 runs to 13 residues. The V gene lost 2 bases and the J gene lost 6 bases, with 10 bases spanning the gap. From germline, CDR1 is SGHDN and CDR2 FVKESK. CDR3 protein: CASSQYRTNGYTF. In DNA form, the CDR3 reads TGTGCCAGCAGCCAATACAGGACGAATGGCTACACCTTC.

J is TRBJ2-7 and V is TRBV25-1, with 7 nucleotides matching TRBD1. CDR1 MGHDK and CDR2 SYGVNS come from the germline V gene. Germline trimming cut 5 bases from V and 0 bases from J; bases unmatched to any gene: 7. CDR3 size: 15 residues. CDR3: CASSPTGTASYEQYF. CDR3 nucleotide sequence: TGTGCCAGCAGTCCTACCGGGACAGCCTCCTACGAGCAGTACTTC.

This chain joins TRBV4-2 and TRBJ1-5; 7 bases agree with TRBD1. Trimming at V came to 0 bases and at J to 5 bases, leaving 4 bases not matched to a gene. Germline CDR1 reads LGHNA; CDR2 reads YNFKEQ. The CDR3 has 15 residues. The DNA of the CDR3 is TGTGCCAGCAGCCAAGACAGGGGGGTATATCAGCCCCAGCATTTT. Translation gives CASSQDRGVYQPQHF.

The CDR3 coding sequence is TGTGCCAGCAGCTTCTCTCGGGGCTCCTACAATGAGCAGTTCTTC. This encodes CASSFSRGSYNEQFF. J is TRBJ2-1 and V is TRBV11-3, with a weak D call TRBD2 (5 bases). Germline V gene data show CDR1 as SGHNT and CDR2 as YENEEA. The CDR3 extends over 15 amino acids. V was pared by 3 bases and J by 0 bases, with 9 bases between. Using reference TRBV11-3 and TRBJ2-1 for the parts outside the CDR3, the full variable domain is EAGVVQSPRYKIIEKKQPVAFWCNPISGHNTLYWYLQNLGQGPELLIRYENEEAVDDSQLPKDRFSAERLKGVDSTLKIQPAELGDSAVYLCASSFSRGSYNEQFFGPGTRLTVL.

The rearrangement uses TRBV19 and TRBJ1-2; 7 bases are shared with TRBD1. V lost 6 bases, J lost 6 bases, and 13 bases stayed unmatched. This CDR3 is 15 amino acids long. CDR1 is LNHDA and CDR2 is SQIVND in the germline V gene (reference sequence). The CDR3 coding sequence is TGTGCCAGTAGGAAGGGAGATAGACAGGGTGATGGCTACACCTTC. Protein: CASRKGDRQGDGYTF.

The rearrangement uses TRBV6-4 and TRBJ1-1; no definite D call. The CDR3 has 12 residues. The germline V gene has CDR1 MRHNA and CDR2 SNTAGT. V lost 0 bases and J lost 11, with 10 bases in between. As DNA, the CDR3 is TGTGCCAGCAGTGACTCGCGTACTTCGGCTTTCTTT. This translates into CASSDSRTSAFF.

V is TRBV7-6 and J is TRBJ1-5; D is unclear. The CDR3 contains 15 residues. Germline V CDR1 and CDR2: SGHVS, FNYEAQ. V was cut by 4 bases and J by 7 bases, with 17 bases left in between. The CDR3 protein is CASSSEGRVRQPQHF. In nucleotides, the CDR3 is TGTGCCAGCAGCTCCGAAGGGAGGGTTCGGCAGCCCCAGCATTTT.

The CDR3 protein is CASSQGGDPGANVLTF. CDR3 in DNA: TGCGCCAGCAGCCAAGGCGGGGACCCTGGGGCCAACGTCCTGACTTTC. This sequence joins TRBV4-3 and TRBJ2-6; D possibly corresponds to TRBD2 (6 bases). There are 16 residues in the CDR3. CDR1 is LGHNA, CDR2 YSLEER, per germline. V was shortened by 1 base and J by 2 bases, with 9 bases between the two germline ends.

This clone was counted once. The chain carries TRBV5-1 and TRBJ2-5; 13 bases line up with TRBD2. This CDR3 spans 18 amino acids. Germline trimming cut 5 bases from V and 2 bases from J; bases unmatched to any gene: 12. Germline CDR1 is SGHRS and CDR2 is YFSETQ. CDR3 DNA sequence: TGCGCCAGCAGAGGGACTAGCGGGACTCTCACGGGGCAAGAGACCCAGTACTTC. Translated, it gives CASRGTSGTLTGQETQYF.

The chain has TRBV6-1 and TRBJ1-5; D may be TRBD1 (5 bases). The CDR3 runs to 15 residues. CDR1 MNHNS and CDR2 SASEGT come from the germline V gene. V shed 11 bases and J shed 3 bases, with 20 bases lying between them. The CDR3 DNA reads TGTGCCGCTCGGGCGCGGGGGGTGAACAATCAGCCCCAGCATTTT. Translating it yields CAARARGVNNQPQHF.

The V gene is TRBV5-1, the J gene TRBJ1-6; TRBD1 matches at 7 bases. The CDR3 consists of 15 residues. Germline CDR1 and CDR2: SGHRS and YFSETQ. V dropped 4 bases and J dropped 4; count of bases not matched to a gene: 5. CDR3 coding DNA: TGCGCCAGCAGCGCATACAGGGGATATAATTCACCCCTCCACTTT. Its translation: CASSAYRGYNSPLHF.

The chain uses TRBV5-1 and TRBJ1-1; D remains unclear. The germline V and J ends were trimmed by 0 bases and 3 bases, with 12 bases remaining between them. The V gene's germline CDR1 is SGHRS and CDR2 YFSETQ. CDR3 length: 15 amino acids. This chain's CDR3 is CASSLGRGRHTEAFF. The CDR3 DNA sequence: TGCGCCAGCAGCTTGGGTCGGGGAAGGCACACTGAAGCTTTCTTT.

This clone has only a few counts. The chain couples TRBV5-1 to TRBJ2-3, with 8 bases lining up with TRBD2. The CDR3 has 17 residues. The germline gives CDR1 SGHRS, CDR2 YFSETQ. Losses at the gene ends were 4 bases for V and 0 bases for J; bases not matched to a gene: 10. Written as DNA, the CDR3 is TGCGCCAGCAGCGCGCGCTCGACTAGCGATAGCACAGATACGCAGTATTTT. Residues: CASSARSTSDSTDTQYF.

The V call is TRBV25-1, the J call TRBJ1-6; 8 nucleotides agree with TRBD1. Germline V lookup: CDR1 MGHDK, CDR2 SYGVNS. This CDR3 contains 14 residues. Losses at the gene ends were 5 bases for V and 14 bases for J; bases not matched to a gene: 11. CDR3 amino acids: CASSSGTGDRALHF. Written as DNA, the CDR3 is TGTGCCAGCAGTTCCGGGACAGGCGACCGGGCCCTCCACTTT.

The rearrangement joins TRBV4-1 to TRBJ2-7; 9 positions agree with TRBD1. Germline V CDR1 and CDR2: MGHRA, YSYEKL. CDR3 length: 15 amino acids. After removal of 4 bases from V and 5 bases from J, the junction contained 9 bases not matched to a gene. The CDR3 spells CASSPEQGALHEQYF. CDR3 coding DNA: TGCGCCAGCAGCCCGGAACAGGGGGCGCTTCACGAGCAGTACTTC.

This chain uses TRBV10-1 with TRBJ2-3; 7 bases fit TRBD2. Germline assignment: CDR1 WNHNN and CDR2 SYGVQD (reference sequence). V lost 0 bases to trimming and J lost 6 bases; unmatched junction nucleotides: 6. The CDR3 runs to 15 residues. CDR3 DNA sequence: TGCGCCAGCAGTGAGTCGAGGAGGGAGGGGGATACGCAGTATTTT. Translation gives CASSESRREGDTQYF.

This clone was seen a single time. The chain combines TRBV7-3 with TRBJ1-1, with D uncertain. The CDR3 spans 13 residues. Trimming stripped 3 bases from V and 4 bases from J, with 9 bases between. The germline V gene encodes CDR1 SGHTA and CDR2 FQGTGA. CDR3: CASSFRDGTEAFF. The CDR3 region has the DNA TGTGCCAGCAGCTTTCGCGATGGCACTGAAGCTTTCTTT.

The V gene is TRBV2, the J gene TRBJ2-2; TRBD1 might be the D (5 bases). Germline V gene sequence: CDR1 SNHLY, CDR2 FYNNEI. Between the trimmed V and J ends, which lost 7 bases and 6 bases, there was a span of 15 bases. This CDR3 comprises 14 residues. CDR3 protein: CASIPQVRAGELFF. DNA for the CDR3: TGTGCCAGCATCCCACAGGTTCGAGCCGGGGAGCTGTTTTTT.

The chain uses TRBV19 and TRBJ2-1; weak D call: TRBD1 (5 bases). V dropped 9 bases and J dropped 6 bases, with 12 bases sitting between them. The germline CDR1 and CDR2 sequences are LNHDA and SQIVND (reference sequence). The CDR3 totals 12 residues. CDR3 residues: CASSPGFNEQFF. Here the CDR3 DNA reads TGTGCCAGCTCGCCAGGGTTCAATGAGCAGTTCTTC.

This rearrangement joins TRBV6-5 to TRBJ2-7; TRBD1 matches 7 bases. The CDR3 loop spans 14 amino acids. Germline values: CDR1 MNHEY, CDR2 SVGAGI. J was trimmed by 5 bases and V by 5 bases; bases with no gene match: 9. In nucleotides, the CDR3 is TGTGCCAGCAGTGACCCCGACAGGGCCCACGAGCAGTACTTC. Translated: CASSDPDRAHEQYF.

The CDR3 spells CASSQVEEGLEQYF. CDR3 DNA: TGTGCCAGCAGCCAAGTGGAGGAGGGCCTGGAGCAGTACTTC. The V gene is TRBV4-2, the J gene TRBJ2-7, with D tentatively TRBD2 (6 bases). Germline CDR1 LGHNA, CDR2 YNFKEQ. There are 14 residues in the CDR3. V lost 1 base to trimming and J lost 7 bases, with 14 bases between them.

V gene TRBV29-1 combines with J gene TRBJ2-5, with TRBD1 identical over 7 bases. With 7 bases clipped from V and 13 bases from J, the junction kept 18 bases outside the gene matches. CDR1 and CDR2 from the germline V gene are SQVTM and ANQGSEA. The CDR3 consists of 13 residues. The chain's CDR3 is CSALQGQRSERYF. The CDR3 coding sequence is TGCAGCGCATTACAGGGGCAACGGAGCGAGCGGTACTTC.

The V gene is TRBV6-5, the J gene TRBJ1-1; no reliable D call. V lost 6 bases to trimming and J lost 1 base, with 6 bases between them. The germline V gene has CDR1 MNHEY and CDR2 SVGAGI. The CDR3 runs 12 residues. In DNA form, the CDR3 reads TGTGCCAGCAGATATAGGAACACTGAAGCTTTCTTT. This translates into CASRYRNTEAFF.

CDR3 sequence reads: CASSSYTDTQYF. CDR3 bases: TGCGCCAGCAGTTCCTACACAGATACGCAGTATTTT. The chain is built from TRBV10-1 and TRBJ2-3, with no clear D. Trimming left V 5 bases short and J 2 bases short, with 5 bases between. Germline V lookup: CDR1 WNHNN, CDR2 SYGVQD (reference sequence). The CDR3 loop spans 12 amino acids.

This clone was recorded once. The chain couples TRBV20-1 to TRBJ1-4; no clear D gene. Between the trimmed V and J ends, which lost 1 base and 8 bases, there was a span of 5 bases. From germline, CDR1 is DFQATT and CDR2 SNEGSKA (reference sequence). This CDR3 contains 11 residues. The CDR3 sequence: CSARALEKLFF. CDR3 in DNA: TGCAGTGCTAGAGCCCTGGAAAAACTGTTTTTT.

This sequence joins TRBV18 and TRBJ1-3; the match to TRBD1 covers 12 bases. With V trimmed by 1 base and J by 0 bases, 4 bases remained unmatched. Germline CDR1 KGHSH, CDR2 LQKENI. The CDR3 runs to 18 residues. In nucleotides, the CDR3 is TGTGCCAGCTCACCACGGGGGACAGGGGGCGACTCTGGAAACACCATATATTTT. Translation: CASSPRGTGGDSGNTIYF.

With regard to this clone: The junction differs from germline at one of its ends, possibly a read error. The chain couples TRBV9 to TRBJ2-2; 8 positions agree with TRBD2. CDR3 length equals 15 residues. From germline, CDR1 is SGDLS and CDR2 YYNGEE. CDR3 loop: CASSVGLAHTGELFF. The CDR3 nucleotides read TGCGCCAGCAGCGTCGGACTAGCCCATACCGGGGAGCTGTTTTTT.

The chain joins TRBV10-1 to TRBJ2-2, with 7 bases that match TRBD2. The germline V gene encodes CDR1 WNHNN and CDR2 SYGVQD (reference sequence). Germline trimming cut 6 bases from V and 3 bases from J; bases unmatched to any gene: 1. This CDR3 is built from 13 residues. The CDR3 here is CASRGGDTGELFF. The CDR3 bases are TGCGCCAGCAGGGGGGGGGACACCGGGGAGCTGTTTTTT.